This TCR beta chain was retrieved from a study of blood T cell repertoires in COVID-19. Overall study context: Sources were T cells, B-cell-depleted T cells, or PBMCs; the material itself was cDNA or gDNA.

The CDR3 is 19 residues long. V was clipped by 0 bases and J by 2 bases, with 21 bases between them. CDR1 and CDR2 (germline): LGHNA, YNFKEQ. Original handling: The authors estimated nucleated cell counts from reference gene primer amplification. Sequencing used immunoSEQ multiplex PCR; TCRdb keeps in-frame clones, though not all of them. D and trimming come from the DNA, and the V and J calls and clone size come from that table. The table shows over 250,000 clones, with 75% to 90% occurring only once. The specimen sequenced was peripheral blood. The chain couples TRBV4-2 to TRBJ2-3; D is unclear. The TCR originated in a woman between 65 and 79 years old with acute or convalescent COVID-19. DNA for the CDR3: TGTGCCAGCAGCCAAGACGTAGCCTCGAGCGCCCCGTTCACAGATACGCAGTATTTT. Its protein is CASSQDVASSAPFTDTQYF.